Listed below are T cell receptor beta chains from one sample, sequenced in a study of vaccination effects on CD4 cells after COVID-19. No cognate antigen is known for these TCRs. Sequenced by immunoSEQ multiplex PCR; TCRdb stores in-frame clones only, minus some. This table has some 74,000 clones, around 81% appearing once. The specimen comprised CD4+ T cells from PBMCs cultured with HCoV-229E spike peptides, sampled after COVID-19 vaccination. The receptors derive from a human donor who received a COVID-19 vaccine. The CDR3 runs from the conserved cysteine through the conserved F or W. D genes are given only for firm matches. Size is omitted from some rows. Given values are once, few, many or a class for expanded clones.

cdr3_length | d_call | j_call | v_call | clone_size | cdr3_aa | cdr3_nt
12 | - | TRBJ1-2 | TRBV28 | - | CASFEVNYGYTF | TGTGCCAGCTTCGAAGTTAACTATGGCTACACCTTC
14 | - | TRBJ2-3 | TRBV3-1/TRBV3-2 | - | CASMGAGKTDTQYF | TGTGCCAGCATGGGTGCGGGGAAGACAGATACGCAGTATTTT
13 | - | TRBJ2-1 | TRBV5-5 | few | CASSLVRDTEQFF | TGTGCCAGCAGCTTGGTGAGGGATACTGAGCAGTTCTTC
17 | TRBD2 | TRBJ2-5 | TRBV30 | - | CAWSGTVGLAGEETQYF | TGTGCCTGGAGTGGGACCGTGGGACTAGCGGGGGAGGAGACCCAGTACTTC
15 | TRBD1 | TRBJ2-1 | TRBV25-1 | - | CASSGGQGYSNEQFF | TGTGCCAGCAGTGGAGGACAGGGGTATTCCAATGAGCAGTTCTTC
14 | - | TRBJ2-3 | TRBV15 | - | CATSRDPSEDTQYF | TGTGCCACCAGCAGAGATCCTAGCGAAGATACGCAGTATTTT
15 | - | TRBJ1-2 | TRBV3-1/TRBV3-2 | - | CASSQGEGLKSGYTF | TGTGCCAGCAGCCAAGGCGAGGGGTTAAAAAGCGGCTACACCTTC
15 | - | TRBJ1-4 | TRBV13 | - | CASSFYAGPNEKLFF | TGTGCCAGCAGCTTCTACGCAGGGCCTAATGAAAAACTGTTTTTT
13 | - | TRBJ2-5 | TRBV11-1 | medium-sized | CASSLGFLRTQYF | TGTGCCAGCAGCTTAGGGTTCTTAAGGACCCAGTACTTC
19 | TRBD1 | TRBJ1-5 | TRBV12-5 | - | CASGLWVQGAGGSNQPQHF | TGTGCTAGTGGTTTGTGGGTGCAGGGGGCAGGAGGTAGCAATCAGCCCCAGCATTTT
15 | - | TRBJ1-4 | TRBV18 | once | CASSPQAGTNEKLFF | TGTGCCAGCTCACCACAGGCAGGGACTAATGAAAAACTGTTTTTT
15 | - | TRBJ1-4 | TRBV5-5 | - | CASSSRAGTVEKLFF | TGTGCCAGCAGCTCTAGGGCAGGGACCGTTGAAAAACTGTTTTTT
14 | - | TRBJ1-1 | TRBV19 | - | CASKIHRVNTEAFF | TGTGCCAGTAAAATTCATCGAGTTAACACTGAAGCTTTCTTT
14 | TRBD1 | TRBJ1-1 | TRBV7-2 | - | CASSIDRGNTEAFF | TGTGCCAGCAGCATCGACAGGGGGAACACTGAAGCTTTCTTT
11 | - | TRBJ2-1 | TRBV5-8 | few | CASSFTHEQFF | TGTGCCAGCAGCTTCACGCATGAGCAGTTCTTC
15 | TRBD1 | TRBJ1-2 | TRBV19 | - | CASRDRGPRGAGYTF | TGTGCCAGCAGAGACAGGGGCCCCCGCGGGGCTGGCTACACCTTC
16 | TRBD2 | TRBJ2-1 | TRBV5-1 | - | CASRTLSGGAEDEQFF | TGCGCCAGCAGGACACTAAGCGGGGGGGCCGAAGATGAGCAGTTCTTC
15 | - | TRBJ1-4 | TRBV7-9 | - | CASSSHGGVGEKLFF | TGTGCCAGCAGCTCCCATGGGGGAGTGGGTGAAAAACTGTTTTTT
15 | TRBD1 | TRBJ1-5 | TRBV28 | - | CASTSGQGVREPQHF | TGTGCCAGCACCTCGGGACAGGGGGTAAGAGAGCCCCAGCATTTT
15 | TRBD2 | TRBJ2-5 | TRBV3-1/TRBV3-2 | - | CASSQDLSSGLTQYF | TGTGCCAGCAGCCAAGATCTCTCTAGCGGCTTAACCCAGTACTTC
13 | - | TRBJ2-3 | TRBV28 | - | CASSFQDADTQYF | TGTGCCAGCAGTTTTCAGGACGCGGATACGCAGTATTTT
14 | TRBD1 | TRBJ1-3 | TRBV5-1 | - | CASSPSTGGNTIYF | TGCGCCAGCAGCCCATCGACAGGGGGAAACACCATATATTTT
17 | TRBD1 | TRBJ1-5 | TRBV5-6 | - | CASSLAPLQGINQPQHF | TGTGCCAGCAGCTTGGCACCCTTACAGGGGATCAATCAGCCCCAGCATTTT
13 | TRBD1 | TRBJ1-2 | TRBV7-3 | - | CASSSDRAYGYTF | TGTGCCAGCAGCTCGGACAGGGCCTATGGCTACACCTTC
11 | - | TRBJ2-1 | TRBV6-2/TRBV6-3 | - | CASSYGTVQFF | TGTGCCAGCAGTTATGGGACGGTGCAGTTCTTC
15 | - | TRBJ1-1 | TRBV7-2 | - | CASSLRPLWGTEAFF | TGTGCCAGCAGCCTGAGACCCTTGTGGGGCACTGAAGCTTTCTTT
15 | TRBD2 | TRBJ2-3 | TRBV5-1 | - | CASSHKRGGTDTQYF | TGCGCCAGCAGCCACAAGCGGGGGGGCACTGATACGCAGTATTTT
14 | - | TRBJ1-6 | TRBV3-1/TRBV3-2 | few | CASSQGQGHSPLHF | TGTGCCAGCAGCCAAGGCCAGGGGCATTCACCCCTCCACTTT
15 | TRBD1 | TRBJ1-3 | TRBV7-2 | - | CASSMTGGGGNTIYF | TGTGCCAGCAGCATGACAGGGGGAGGGGGAAACACCATATATTTT